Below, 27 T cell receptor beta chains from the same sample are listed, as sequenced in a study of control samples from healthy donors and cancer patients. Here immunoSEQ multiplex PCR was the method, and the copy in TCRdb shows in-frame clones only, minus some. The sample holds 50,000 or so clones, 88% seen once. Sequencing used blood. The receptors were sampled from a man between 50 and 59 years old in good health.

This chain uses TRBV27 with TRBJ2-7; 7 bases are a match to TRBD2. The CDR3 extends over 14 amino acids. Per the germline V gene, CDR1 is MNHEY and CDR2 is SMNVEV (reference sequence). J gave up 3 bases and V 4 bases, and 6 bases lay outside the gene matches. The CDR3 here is CASSWTSPFYEQYF. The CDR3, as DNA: TGTGCCAGCAGTTGGACTAGTCCGTTCTACGAGCAGTACTTC.

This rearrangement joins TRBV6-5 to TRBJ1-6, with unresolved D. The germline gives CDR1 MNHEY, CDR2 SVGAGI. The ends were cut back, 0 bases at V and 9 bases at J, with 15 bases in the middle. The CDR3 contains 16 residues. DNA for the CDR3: TGTGCCAGCAGTTACTCGACCCCTGGTCCCTTTTCACCCCTCCACTTT. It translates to CASSYSTPGPFSPLHF.

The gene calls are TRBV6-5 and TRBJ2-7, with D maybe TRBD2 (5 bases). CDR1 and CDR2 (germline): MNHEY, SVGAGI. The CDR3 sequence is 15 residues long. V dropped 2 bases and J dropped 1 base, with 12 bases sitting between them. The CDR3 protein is CASSYLTSGSYEQYF. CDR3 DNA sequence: TGTGCCAGCAGTTACCTGACATCGGGGTCCTACGAGCAGTACTTC.

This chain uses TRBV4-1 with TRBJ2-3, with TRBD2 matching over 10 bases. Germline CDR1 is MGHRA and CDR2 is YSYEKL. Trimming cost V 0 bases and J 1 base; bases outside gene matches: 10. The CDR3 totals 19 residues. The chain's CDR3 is CASSQEGTIGLAGTDTQYF. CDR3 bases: TGCGCCAGCAGCCAAGAAGGGACAATTGGACTAGCGGGCACAGATACGCAGTATTTT.

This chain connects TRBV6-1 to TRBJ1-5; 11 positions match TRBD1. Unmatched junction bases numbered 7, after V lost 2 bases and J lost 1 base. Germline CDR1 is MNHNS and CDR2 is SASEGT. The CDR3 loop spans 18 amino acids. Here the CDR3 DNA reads TGTGCCAGCAGTGAATGGTGGACAGGGGGCAAGAGCAATCAGCCCCAGCATTTT. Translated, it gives CASSEWWTGGKSNQPQHF.

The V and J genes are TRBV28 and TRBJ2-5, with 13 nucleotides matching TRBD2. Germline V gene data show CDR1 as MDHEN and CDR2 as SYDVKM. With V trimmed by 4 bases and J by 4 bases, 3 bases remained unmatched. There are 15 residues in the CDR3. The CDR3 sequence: CASSSGLAGAETQYF. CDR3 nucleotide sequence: TGTGCCAGCAGTTCAGGACTAGCGGGAGCAGAGACCCAGTACTTC. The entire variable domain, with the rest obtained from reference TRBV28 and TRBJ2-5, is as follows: DVKVTQSSRYLVKRTGEKVFLECVQDMDHENMFWYRQDPGLGLRLIYFSYDVKMKEKGDIPEGYSVSREKKERFSLILESASTNQTSMYLCASSSGLAGAETQYFGPGTRLLVL.

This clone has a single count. The CDR3 DNA reads as TGCGCCAGCAGCTTGTTTTTAGGGGGGGACAATGAGCAGTTCTTC. Protein sequence: CASSLFLGGDNEQFF. The J gene is TRBJ2-1, the V gene TRBV5-1; a weak D match, TRBD2 (7 bases). The CDR3 is 15 amino acids. Germline V CDR1 and CDR2: SGHRS, YFSETQ. Trimming shortened V by 1 base and J by 5 bases, and 13 bases separated the two germline ends.

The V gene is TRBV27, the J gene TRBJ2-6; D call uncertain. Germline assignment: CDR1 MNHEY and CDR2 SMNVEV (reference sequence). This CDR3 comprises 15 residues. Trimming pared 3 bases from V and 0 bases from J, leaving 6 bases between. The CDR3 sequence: CASSFWSSGANVLTF. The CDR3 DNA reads TGTGCCAGCAGTTTTTGGAGCTCTGGGGCCAACGTCCTGACTTTC.

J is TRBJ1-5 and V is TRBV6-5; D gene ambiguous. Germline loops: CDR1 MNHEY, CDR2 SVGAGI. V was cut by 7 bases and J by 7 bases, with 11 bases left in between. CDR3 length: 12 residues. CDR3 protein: CASTVATQPQHF. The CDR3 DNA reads TGTGCCAGCACTGTCGCTACGCAGCCCCAGCATTTT.

CDR3 bases: TGTGCCAGTAGTCCCGACTCGGTTTCTAATGAGCAGTTCTTC. Residues: CASSPDSVSNEQFF. The rearrangement uses TRBV19 and TRBJ2-1; D is unclear. The CDR3 extends over 14 amino acids. Trimming removed 5 bases at V and 7 bases at J, with 15 bases between. CDR1 and CDR2 (germline): LNHDA, SQIVND (reference sequence).

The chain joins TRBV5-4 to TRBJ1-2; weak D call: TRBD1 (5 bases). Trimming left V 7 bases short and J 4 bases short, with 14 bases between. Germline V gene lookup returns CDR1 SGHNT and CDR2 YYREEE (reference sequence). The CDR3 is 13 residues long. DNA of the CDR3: TGTGCCAGCGGCCTGGGAGGGACCTATGGCTACACCTTC. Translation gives CASGLGGTYGYTF. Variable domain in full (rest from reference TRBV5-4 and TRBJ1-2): ETGVTQSPTHLIKTRGQQVTLRCSSQSGHNTVSWYQQALGQGPQFIFQYYREEENGRGNFPPRFSGLQFPNYSSELNVNALELDDSALYLCASGLGGTYGYTFGSGTRLTVV.

The CDR3 DNA is TGTGCCAGCAGTAAAGGGGGATTAGACCCCTATGGCTACACCTTC. Translated: CASSKGGLDPYGYTF. The V call is TRBV6-2 or TRBV6-3, the J call TRBJ1-2, with D possibly matching TRBD1 (6 bases). This CDR3 comprises 15 residues. Germline CDR1 MNHEY, CDR2 SVGEGT. Trimming pared 5 bases from V and 4 bases from J, leaving 17 bases between.

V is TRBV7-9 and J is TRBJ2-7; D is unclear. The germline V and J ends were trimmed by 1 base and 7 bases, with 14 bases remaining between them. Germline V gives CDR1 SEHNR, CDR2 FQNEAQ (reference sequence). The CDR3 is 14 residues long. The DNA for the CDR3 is TGTGCCAGCAGCTTAGGCTCCTATTCGGAAGAGCAGTACTTC. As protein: CASSLGSYSEEQYF.

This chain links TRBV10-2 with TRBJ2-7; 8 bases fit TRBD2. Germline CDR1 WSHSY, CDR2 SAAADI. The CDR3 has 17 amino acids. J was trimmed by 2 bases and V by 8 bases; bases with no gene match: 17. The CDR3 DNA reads TGCGCCAGCGCGGGGGGTCTAGGCCAATTAAAACCCTACGAGCAGTACTTC. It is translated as CASAGGLGQLKPYEQYF.

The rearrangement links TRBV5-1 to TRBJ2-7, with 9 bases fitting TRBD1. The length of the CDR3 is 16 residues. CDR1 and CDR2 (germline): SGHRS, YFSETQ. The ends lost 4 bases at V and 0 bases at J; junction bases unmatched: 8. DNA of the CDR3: TGCGCCAGCAGCCAGGGACAGGGAGGGGTCTCCTACGAGCAGTACTTC. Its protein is CASSQGQGGVSYEQYF.

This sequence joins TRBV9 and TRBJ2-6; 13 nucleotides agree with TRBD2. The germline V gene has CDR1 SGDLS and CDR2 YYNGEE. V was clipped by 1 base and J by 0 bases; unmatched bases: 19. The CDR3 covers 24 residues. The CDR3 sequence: CASSVPTKPLGGLAGISGANVLTF. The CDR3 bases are TGTGCCAGCAGCGTACCTACGAAACCCCTCGGGGGACTAGCGGGAATCTCTGGGGCCAACGTCCTGACTTTC.

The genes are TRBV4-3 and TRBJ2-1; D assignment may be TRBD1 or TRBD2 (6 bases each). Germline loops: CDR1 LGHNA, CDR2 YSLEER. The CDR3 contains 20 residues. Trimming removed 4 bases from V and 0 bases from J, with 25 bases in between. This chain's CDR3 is CASSREGVPLGGSSYNEQFF. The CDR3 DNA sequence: TGCGCCAGCAGCCGTGAGGGGGTCCCTCTGGGGGGCAGCTCCTACAATGAGCAGTTCTTC.

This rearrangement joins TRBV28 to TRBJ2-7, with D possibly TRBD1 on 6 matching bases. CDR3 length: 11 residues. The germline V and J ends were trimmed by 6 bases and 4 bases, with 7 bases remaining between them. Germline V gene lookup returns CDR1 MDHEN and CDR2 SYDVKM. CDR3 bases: TGTGCCAGCAGCAGGGGTTACGAGCAGTACTTC. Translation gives CASSRGYEQYF.

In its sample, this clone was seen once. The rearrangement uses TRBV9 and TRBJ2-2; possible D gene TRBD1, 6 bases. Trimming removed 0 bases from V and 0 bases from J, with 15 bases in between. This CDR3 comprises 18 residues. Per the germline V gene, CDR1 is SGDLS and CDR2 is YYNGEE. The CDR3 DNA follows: TGTGCCAGCAGCGTAGGGGGTGGGGGCCTTTCGAACACCGGGGAGCTGTTTTTT. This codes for CASSVGGGGLSNTGELFF.

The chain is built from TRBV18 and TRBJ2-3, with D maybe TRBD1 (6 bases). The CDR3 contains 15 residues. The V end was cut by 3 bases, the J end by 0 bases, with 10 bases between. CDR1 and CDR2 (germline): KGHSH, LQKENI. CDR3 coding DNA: TGTGCCAGCTCACCCGACAGGCTTAGCACAGATACGCAGTATTTT. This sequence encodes CASSPDRLSTDTQYF.

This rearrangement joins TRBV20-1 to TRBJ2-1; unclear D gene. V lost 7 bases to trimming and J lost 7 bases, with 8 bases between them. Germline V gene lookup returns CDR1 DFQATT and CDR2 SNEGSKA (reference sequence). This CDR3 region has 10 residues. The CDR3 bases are TGCAGTGTTGAGGAGAATGAGCAGTTCTTC. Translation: CSVEENEQFF.

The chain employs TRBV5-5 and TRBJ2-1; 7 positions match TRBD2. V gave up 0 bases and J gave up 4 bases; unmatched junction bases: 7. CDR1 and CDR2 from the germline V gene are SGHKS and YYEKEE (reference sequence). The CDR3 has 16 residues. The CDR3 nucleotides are TGTGCCAGCAGCTTGGCCAGTCTAGCGGCATACAATGAGCAGTTCTTC. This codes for CASSLASLAAYNEQFF.

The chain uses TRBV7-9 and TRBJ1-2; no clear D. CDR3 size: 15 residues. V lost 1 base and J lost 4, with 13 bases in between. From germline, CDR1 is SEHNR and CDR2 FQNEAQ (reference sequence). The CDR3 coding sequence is TGTGCCAGCAGCTTAGGGGGTGTGCGACTCTATGGCTACACCTTC. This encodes CASSLGGVRLYGYTF. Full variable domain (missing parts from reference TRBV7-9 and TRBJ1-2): DTGVSQNPRHKITKRGQNVTFRCDPISEHNRLYWYRQTLGQGPEFLTYFQNEAQLEKSRLLSDRFSAERPKGSFSTLEIQRTEQGDSAMYLCASSLGGVRLYGYTFGSGTRLTVV.

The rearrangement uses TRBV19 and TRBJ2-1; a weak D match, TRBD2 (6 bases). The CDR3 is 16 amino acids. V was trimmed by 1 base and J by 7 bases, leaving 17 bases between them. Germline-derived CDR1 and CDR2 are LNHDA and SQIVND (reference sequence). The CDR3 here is CASSIVTASVRNEQFF. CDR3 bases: TGTGCCAGTAGTATAGTCACGGCTAGCGTTAGGAATGAGCAGTTCTTC.

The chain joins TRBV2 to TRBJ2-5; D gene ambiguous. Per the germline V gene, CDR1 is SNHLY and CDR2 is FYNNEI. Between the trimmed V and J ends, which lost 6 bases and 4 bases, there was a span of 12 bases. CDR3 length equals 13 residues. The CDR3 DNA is TGTGCCAGCAGCCTCCGCTTCGCAGAGACCCAGTACTTC. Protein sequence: CASSLRFAETQYF.

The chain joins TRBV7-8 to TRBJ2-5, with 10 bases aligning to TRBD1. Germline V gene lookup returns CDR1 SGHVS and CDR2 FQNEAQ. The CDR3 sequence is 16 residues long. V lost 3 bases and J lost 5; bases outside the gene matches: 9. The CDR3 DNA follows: TGTGCCAGCAGCTTGAGACAGGGGGCGCAGAGTGAGACCCAGTACTTC. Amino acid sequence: CASSLRQGAQSETQYF.

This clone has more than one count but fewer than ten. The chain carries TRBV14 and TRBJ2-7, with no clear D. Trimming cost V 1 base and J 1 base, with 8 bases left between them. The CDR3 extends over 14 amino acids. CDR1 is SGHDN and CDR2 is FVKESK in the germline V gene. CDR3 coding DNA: TGTGCCAGCAGCCAAGCTGCGTTTTCCTACGAGCAGTACTTC. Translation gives CASSQAAFSYEQYF.